The next 20 T cell receptor beta chains were all read from a single sample in a study of T cells in Graves' hyperthyroidism and ophthalmopathy. The CDR3 regions of TCR beta were amplified from RNA transcripts. Researchers ran a first-round RT-PCR on the TCR CDR3 using the HTBI primer set. TCRdb processed the multiplex PCR reads anew with MiXCR; each CDR3 protein has one entry. The sample carries over 300,000 distinct CDR3 sequences, roughly an eighth recorded once. The sample taken for sequencing was blood. The receptor source for this set is a woman aged 40 to 49 with Graves' ophthalmopathy.

In its sample, this clonotype was seen a few times. The rearrangement uses TRBV3-1 and TRBJ1-4; D ambiguous. The germline V gene encodes CDR1 LGHDT and CDR2 YNNKEL (reference sequence). Trimming removed 5 bases from V and 8 bases from J, with 18 bases in between. The CDR3 loop spans 15 amino acids. The CDR3 nucleotides are TGTGCCAGCAGCTCACACGAGGGCGGTTTGGAAAAACTGTTTTTT. Residues: CASSSHEGGLEKLFF.

This clonotype was detected only a few times. The rearrangement joins TRBV10-2 to TRBJ1-2; D uncertain. The CDR3 runs to 15 residues. Trimming left V 2 bases short and J 4 bases short, with 14 bases between. Germline values: CDR1 WSHSY, CDR2 SAAADI. CDR3: CASSESQGRSYGYTF. For the CDR3, the DNA is TGCGCCAGCAGTGAGAGCCAAGGCCGGTCCTATGGCTACACCTTC.

This clonotype was counted ten times or more. V and J are TRBV6-1 and TRBJ1-1; 7 nucleotides align to TRBD1. Trimming took 6 bases from V and 5 from J; bases not matched to a gene: 12. The CDR3 covers 15 residues. Germline V lookup: CDR1 MNHNS, CDR2 SASEGT. For the CDR3, the DNA is TGTGCCAGCAGACCCATCGGGACAGTCGAGACTGAAGCTTTCTTT. This codes for CASRPIGTVETEAFF.

This clonotype has a count of ten or more. The rearrangement links TRBV5-1 to TRBJ1-1; 10 bases are shared with TRBD1. CDR1 is SGHRS and CDR2 is YFSETQ in the germline V gene. This CDR3 region has 13 residues. The V gene end was trimmed by 3 bases and the J gene end by 11 bases; junction bases not matched to a gene: 7. The DNA of the CDR3 is TGCGCCAGCAGCTACGGACAGGGGGACCGGGCTTTCTTT. Translating gives CASSYGQGDRAFF.

V gene TRBV20-1 combines with J gene TRBJ2-3; D perhaps matches TRBD2 (6 bases). The CDR3 sequence is 16 residues long. CDR1 is DFQATT, CDR2 SNEGSKA, per germline (reference sequence). Trimming shortened V by 6 bases and J by 0 bases, and 19 bases separated the two germline ends. The DNA of the CDR3 is TGCAGTGCCCTACGGGCGCGGGGCACAAGCACAGATACGCAGTATTTT. Protein sequence: CSALRARGTSTDTQYF.

This clonotype was recorded many times. The chain has TRBV6-1 and TRBJ2-1; 8 nucleotides align to TRBD2. The V gene end was trimmed by 8 bases and the J gene end by 0 bases; junction bases not matched to a gene: 3. Looked up from germline, CDR1 is MNHNS and CDR2 is SASEGT. The CDR3 runs 14 residues. The CDR3 protein is CASRTSSSYNEQFF. In DNA form, the CDR3 reads TGTGCCAGCCGGACTAGCTCCTCCTACAATGAGCAGTTCTTC.

This clonotype was seen ten or more times. This chain joins TRBV2 and TRBJ1-1; D is uncertain. Germline V gene sequence: CDR1 SNHLY, CDR2 FYNNEI. The CDR3 is made up of 13 amino acids. V was trimmed by 6 bases and J by 3 bases, leaving 11 bases between them. Here the CDR3 DNA reads TGTGCCAGCAGCCAAGGACGGTACACTGAAGCTTTCTTT. It encodes CASSQGRYTEAFF.

This clonotype occurred a few times. The rearrangement uses TRBV3-1 and TRBJ2-1; TRBD1 might be the D (5 bases). This CDR3 region has 12 residues. V lost 10 bases and J lost 2, with 9 bases in between. CDR1 is LGHDT and CDR2 is YNNKEL in the germline V gene (reference sequence). The CDR3 DNA follows: TGTGCCACCCACAGGCCCTACAATGAGCAGTTCTTC. It translates to CATHRPYNEQFF.

V and J are TRBV5-6 and TRBJ2-7; D gene ambiguous. Per germline, CDR1 SGHDT and CDR2 YYEEEE. V was cut by 4 bases and J by 0 bases, with 8 bases left in between. The CDR3 spans 13 residues. The CDR3 spells CASSLESSYEQYF. The CDR3 region has the DNA TGTGCCAGCAGCCTAGAGAGCTCCTACGAGCAGTACTTC. The whole variable domain, filled in from reference TRBV5-6 and TRBJ2-7, reads DAGVTQSPTHLIKTRGQQVTLRCSPKSGHDTVSWYQQALGQGPQFIFQYYEEEERQRGNFPDRFSGHQFPNYSSELNVNALLLGDSALYLCASSLESSYEQYFGPGTRLTVT.

This clonotype has ten or more counts. This chain connects TRBV11-2 to TRBJ1-2; D is possibly TRBD1 (5 bases). The ends were cut back, 6 bases at V and 2 bases at J, with 10 bases in the middle. CDR1 is SGHAT, CDR2 FQNNGV, per germline. The length of the CDR3 is 13 residues. The CDR3 bases are TGTGCCAGCAGACAAGACAGAAACTATGGCTACACCTTC. Its protein is CASRQDRNYGYTF.

The chain joins TRBV25-1 to TRBJ2-1, with 13 bases matching TRBD2. The CDR3 runs 19 residues. The trim removed 3 bases at V and 4 bases at J, leaving 12 bases unmatched. Germline assignment: CDR1 MGHDK and CDR2 SYGVNS. Here the CDR3 reads CASSDLGATSGGYYNEQFF. CDR3 nucleotide sequence: TGTGCCAGCAGTGATTTGGGGGCGACTAGCGGGGGGTATTACAATGAGCAGTTCTTC.

In its sample, this clonotype was seen a few times. The chain has TRBV16 and TRBJ2-2; 7 bases line up with TRBD2. Germline V gives CDR1 KGHSY, CDR2 FQNENV. This CDR3 spans 15 amino acids. V was clipped by 1 base and J by 1 base; unmatched bases: 0. The chain's CDR3 is CASSQLAGNTGELFF. CDR3 nucleotide sequence: TGTGCCAGCAGCCAATTAGCGGGGAACACCGGGGAGCTGTTTTTT.

Details on this clonotype: A read error may be the cause here, since a much bigger clone is one base away. CDR3 nucleotide sequence: TGTGCCAGCAGTCCCACACGACTACCATACAATGAGCAGTACTTC. This codes for CASSPTRLPYNEQYF. The chain combines TRBV27 with TRBJ2-1, with a possible D match to TRBD2 (5 bases). The J call may be mistaken, given a closer DNA end match to TRBJ2-7. The CDR3 has 15 residues. From germline, CDR1 is MNHEY and CDR2 SMNVEV (reference sequence).

This clonotype has at least ten counts. The chain links TRBV6-1 to TRBJ1-2; a possible D gene is TRBD1 (5 bases). There are 13 residues in the CDR3. Trimming pared 9 bases from V and 3 bases from J, leaving 14 bases between. In germline, CDR1 is MNHNS, CDR2 SASEGT. CDR3 sequence (DNA): TGTGCCAGTTCCCAGGGTTACTACTATGGCTACACCTTC. Encoded protein: CASSQGYYYGYTF.

The CDR3 is CASSMTSGGGVAKNIQYF. The DNA for the CDR3 is TGTGCCAGCAGCATGACTAGCGGGGGAGGTGTTGCCAAAAACATTCAGTACTTC. V and J are TRBV11-2 and TRBJ2-4; TRBD2 agrees at 12 bases. CDR1 is SGHAT and CDR2 is FQNNGV in the germline V gene. The CDR3 has 18 amino acids. The V and J ends lost 5 bases and 1 base, in that order; junction bases with no gene match: 9.

This clonotype came up many times. V usage is TRBV20-1 and J usage is TRBJ2-7; 10 bases fit TRBD2. CDR1 DFQATT and CDR2 SNEGSKA come from the germline V gene (reference sequence). The CDR3 has 13 residues. As DNA, the CDR3 is TGCAGGGCCTCAGCTAGCGGGAGATTTGAGCAGTACTTC. Translated, it gives CRASASGRFEQYF.

This clonotype was seen many times. The chain has TRBV11-2 and TRBJ1-1; 8 bases agree with TRBD1. The CDR3 spans 15 residues. With V trimmed by 1 base and J by 4 bases, 5 bases remained unmatched. Germline V gives CDR1 SGHAT, CDR2 FQNNGV. Here the CDR3 reads CASSLGDRISTEAFF. The CDR3 DNA reads TGTGCCAGCAGCTTAGGGGACAGGATCTCCACTGAAGCTTTCTTT.

A note on this clonotype: Possible read error: a much larger clone is one base away. J is TRBJ2-5 and V is TRBV3-1; 10 bases match TRBD1. The CDR3 has 15 amino acids. Unmatched junction bases numbered 8, after V lost 3 bases and J lost 7 bases. The germline V gene encodes CDR1 LGHDT and CDR2 YNNKEL (reference sequence). CDR3 nucleotides: TGTGCCAGCAGCCACCGGGACAGGGGCTCAGGGACCCAGTACTTC. This codes for CASSHRDRGSGTQYF.

This clonotype has more than one count but fewer than ten. The chain is built from TRBV24-1 and TRBJ2-3; 8 nucleotides line up with TRBD1. The ends lost 2 bases at V and 0 bases at J; junction bases unmatched: 3. Per germline, CDR1 KGHDR and CDR2 SFDVKD. The CDR3 loop spans 16 amino acids. In nucleotides, the CDR3 is TGTGCCACCAGTGATTACAGGGGGGCCAGCACAGATACGCAGTATTTT. Translating gives CATSDYRGASTDTQYF.

The rearrangement uses TRBV7-2 and TRBJ1-2, with D possibly TRBD1 on 6 matching bases. This CDR3 spans 16 amino acids. The ends were cut back, 1 base at V and 2 bases at J, with 14 bases in the middle. Germline loops: CDR1 SGHTA, CDR2 FQGNSA. The CDR3 bases are TGTGCCAGCAGCTTAGAGGGGACATCTCCGAACTATGGCTACACCTTC. Translation: CASSLEGTSPNYGYTF. The full variable domain, with the rest looked up from reference TRBV7-2 and TRBJ1-2, is GAGVSQSPSNKVTEKGKDVELRCDPISGHTALYWYRQSLGQGLEFLIYFQGNSAPDKSGLPSDRFSAERTGGSVSTLTIQRTQQEDSAVYLCASSLEGTSPNYGYTFGSGTRLTVV.